Listed below are T cell receptor beta chains from one sample, sequenced in a study of T cell responses to AZD1222 COVID-19 vaccine. This table comes from immunoSEQ multiplex PCR, and its TCRdb copy is limited to in-frame clones, with some not included. The data contain under 100,000 clones, about 90% of them singletons. The sample consisted of peripheral blood, taken on day 0 of AZD1222 vaccination. All receptors derive from an adult in good health. The CDR3 runs from the conserved cysteine through the conserved F or W. D genes are given only for firm matches. A clone size is listed for some rows: how often the clone was seen (once, few, many), or a class if it is expanded.

d_call j_call v_call clone_size cdr3_aa cdr3_nt
- TRBJ1-1 TRBV6-5 - CASTAQPLTNTEAFF TGTGCCAGCACGGCCCAACCTCTAACTAACACTGAAGCTTTCTTT
- TRBJ2-1 TRBV12-3/TRBV12-4 - CASSTYNEQFF TGTGCCAGCAGTACTTACAATGAGCAGTTCTTC
TRBD1 TRBJ2-1 TRBV3-1/TRBV3-2 - CASSLSRDRVPRNEQFF TGTGCCAGCAGCCTCAGCCGGGACAGGGTCCCTCGCAATGAGCAGTTCTTC
- TRBJ1-5 TRBV2 - CASSEEIQPQHF TGTGCCAGCAGTGAAGAGATTCAGCCCCAGCATTTT
TRBD2 TRBJ2-5 TRBV5-6 - CASSPIWALTSGEETQYF TGTGCCAGCAGCCCTATTTGGGCCCTGACTAGCGGAGAAGAGACCCAGTACTTC
- TRBJ1-5 TRBV11-2 many CASSTRQSNQPQHF TGTGCCAGCAGCACCCGACAGAGCAATCAGCCCCAGCATTTT
TRBD2 TRBJ2-1 TRBV5-4 - CASSPLGFSGRAGEQFF TGTGCCAGCAGCCCACTGGGATTTAGCGGGAGGGCGGGTGAGCAGTTCTTC
- TRBJ2-5 TRBV7-8 - CASRTRGTGETQYF TGTGCCAGCAGAACGCGGGGGACAGGAGAGACCCAGTACTTC
- TRBJ2-6 TRBV7-6 - CASSLYSGNGANVLTF TGTGCCAGCAGCTTATATTCGGGGAATGGGGCCAACGTCCTGACTTTC
TRBD2 TRBJ2-1 TRBV29-1 few CSLLAGTSYNEQFF TGCAGCCTTCTAGCGGGTACCTCCTACAATGAGCAGTTCTTC
TRBD1 TRBJ2-7 TRBV6-5 - CAARGSSYEQYF TGTGCCGCCAGGGGGAGTTCCTACGAGCAGTACTTC
- TRBJ2-5 TRBV14 - CASSQERTQYF TGTGCCAGCAGCCAAGAACGGACCCAGTACTTC
- TRBJ1-6 TRBV4-2 - CASSQDLPERQNSPLHF TGTGCCAGCAGCCAAGATCTCCCAGAAAGGCAGAATTCACCCCTCCACTTT
- TRBJ2-3 TRBV5-1 once CASSKSELTDTQYF TGCGCCAGCAGCAAAAGTGAACTCACAGATACGCAGTATTTT
- TRBJ1-2 TRBV11-2 few CASSLGMGSYTF TGTGCCAGCAGCTTAGGAATGGGGAGCTACACCTTC
- TRBJ2-2 TRBV6-2/TRBV6-3 - CASSPTVLTGELFF TGTGCCAGCAGCCCGACAGTCCTCACCGGGGAGCTGTTTTTT
TRBD2 TRBJ2-5 TRBV5-1 - CASSILLGLADQETQYF TGCGCCAGCAGCATACTACTGGGGCTAGCGGACCAAGAGACCCAGTACTTC
TRBD1 TRBJ1-4 TRBV7-8 - CASSTRQGINEKLFF TGTGCCAGCAGCACCCGACAGGGAATTAATGAAAAACTGTTTTTT
TRBD2 TRBJ2-3 TRBV11-1 - CASSLAFTSGRYDTQYF TGTGCCAGCAGCTTAGCGTTTACTAGCGGGAGGTATGATACGCAGTATTTT
- TRBJ2-1 TRBV29-1 - CSAKTGGSMVYEQFF TGCAGCGCCAAGACAGGAGGCTCCATGGTCTATGAGCAGTTCTTC
- TRBJ2-1 TRBV5-6 - CASSSSGGDEQFF TGTGCCAGCAGCTCCAGCGGCGGGGATGAGCAGTTCTTC
TRBD1 TRBJ2-7 TRBV7-8 - CASSSWTGYYEQYF TGTGCCAGCAGCTCATGGACAGGGTATTACGAGCAGTACTTC
TRBD1 TRBJ1-1 TRBV5-1 once CASSLLISGTGKRNTEAFF TGCGCCAGCAGCCTTCTAATCTCGGGGACAGGGAAAAGGAACACTGAAGCTTTCTTT
- TRBJ1-1 TRBV6-6 - CASSWSSENTEAFF TGTGCCAGCAGTTGGAGTTCCGAGAACACTGAAGCTTTCTTT
- TRBJ2-3 TRBV7-2 - CASSHTSTDTQYF TGTGCCAGCAGCCACACTAGCACAGATACGCAGTATTTT
- TRBJ1-2 TRBV2 - CATTGTPSANYGYTF TGTGCCACCACCGGGACCCCTTCGGCTAACTATGGCTACACCTTC
- TRBJ1-1 TRBV11-2 - CASSLSGGRRFTEAFF TGTGCCAGCAGCTTAAGCGGGGGGCGTCGCTTTACTGAAGCTTTCTTT
TRBD1 TRBJ1-6 TRBV28 - CASSPIGQGVSNSPLHF TGTGCCAGCAGCCCCATTGGACAGGGCGTCAGTAATTCACCCCTCCACTTT
TRBD2 TRBJ2-1 TRBV4-2 - CASSQDLAGTYNEQFF TGTGCCAGCAGCCAAGACCTAGCGGGAACCTACAATGAGCAGTTCTTC
TRBD1 TRBJ2-5 TRBV29-1 - CSGADRVGKETQYF TGCAGCGGCGCGGACAGGGTAGGCAAAGAGACCCAGTACTTC
- TRBJ2-7 TRBV15 - CATSSRAAVYEQYF TGTGCCACCAGCAGCAGGGCTGCTGTCTACGAGCAGTACTTC
- TRBJ1-2 TRBV24-1 - CATSDVDGYTF TGTGCCACCAGTGATGTGGATGGCTACACCTTC
TRBD1 TRBJ1-1 TRBV5-8 once CASSLNRGTEAFF TGTGCCAGCAGCTTAAACAGGGGGACTGAAGCTTTCTTT
- TRBJ1-5 TRBV6-5 - CASRPPGRKNQPQHF TGTGCCAGCAGACCTCCGGGACGGAAGAATCAGCCCCAGCATTTT
- TRBJ1-1 TRBV19 - CASSMGTMWTEAFF TGTGCCAGTAGTATGGGGACCATGTGGACTGAAGCTTTCTTT
- TRBJ1-5 TRBV3-1/TRBV3-2 few CASSQVVGNQPQHF TGTGCCAGCAGCCAAGTCGTGGGCAATCAGCCCCAGCATTTT
- TRBJ2-5 TRBV5-1 - CASSQGGPSGQETQYF TGCGCCAGCAGCCAAGGGGGTCCTAGCGGCCAAGAGACCCAGTACTTC
- TRBJ2-1 TRBV24-1 - CATSDLWRHNEQFF TGTGCCACCAGTGATTTGTGGCGGCACAATGAGCAGTTCTTC
- TRBJ2-1 TRBV10-3 - CATHEYNEQFF TGTGCCACCCACGAGTACAATGAGCAGTTCTTC
- TRBJ1-1 TRBV30 - CAWSLTLAATCFF TGTGCCTGGAGTCTAACCCTCGCAGCGACGTGTTTCTTT
TRBD2 TRBJ2-3 TRBV4-1 once CASSQTLVAGTDTQYF TGCGCCAGCAGCCAAACGCTCGTAGCGGGGACAGATACGCAGTATTTT
- TRBJ1-2 TRBV24-1 - CATSKAGSGYTF TGTGCCACCAGTAAAGCAGGGTCCGGCTACACCTTC
- TRBJ1-2 TRBV7-8 - CASSLSGWDYGYTF TGTGCCAGCAGCTTATCGGGGTGGGACTATGGCTACACCTTC
- TRBJ2-5 TRBV3-1/TRBV3-2 - CASSAVPGQGGEETQYF TGTGCCAGCAGCGCTGTCCCGGGACAAGGGGGTGAAGAGACCCAGTACTTC
TRBD1 TRBJ1-1 TRBV12-3/TRBV12-4 few CASSQEGAAFF TGTGCCAGCAGTCAGGAGGGGGCGGCTTTCTTT
TRBD1 TRBJ1-2 TRBV2 - CASWGIRGLHGYTF TGTGCCAGCTGGGGGATCAGGGGGCTTCACGGCTACACCTTC